The source of this TCR beta chain is a study of regulatory T cells in long-lasting Graves disease. CDR3 length equals 15 residues. Germline loops: CDR1 SGDLS, CDR2 YYNGEE. The V segment lost 0 bases and the J segment 6 bases; nucleotides outside the gene matches: 7. Sample time point: newly diagnosed GD, antithyroid drugs for less than 3 months. Making the TCR library involved RNA that had been extracted from PBMCs. Investigators prepared the TCR beta libraries by applying iRepertoire HTBI primers and Arm-PCR of CDR3 regions. MiXCR was run by TCRdb on the multiplex PCR reads, yielding one entry per CDR3 protein. The sample carries over 200,000 distinct CDR3 sequences, around a sixth recorded once. This clonotype was counted ten times or more. The data also belong to a second study, concerning T cells in Graves' hyperthyroidism and ophthalmopathy. From that paper: HTBI primers drove first-round RT-PCR of the TCR CDR3. Ophthalmopathy was identified by the model a median about six months ahead of onset.

The sequence came from a woman aged 30 to 39 with Graves disease. The sample consisted of peripheral blood mononuclear cells (PBMCs), taken at new diagnosis, from a patient treated with antithyroid drugs. The chain carries TRBV9 and TRBJ2-3; 7 bases match TRBD2. CDR3 in DNA: TGTGCCAGCAGCGTAGATCGATGGGGAGGGGATACGCAGTATTTT. This encodes CASSVDRWGGDTQYF.